The rows below give T cell receptor beta chains drawn from one sample of a study of blood T cell repertoires in COVID-19. Clones were read by immunoSEQ multiplex PCR, and TCRdb kept only the in-frame ones, dropping some. This table has about 310,000 clones, about nine tenths appearing once. The material sequenced was PBMCs or T cells enriched from blood (not recorded which). The receptors here all came from a woman in her twenties or thirties who had recovered from COVID-19. Each CDR3 is given with its conserved first and last residue. D genes are given only for firm matches. Only some rows state a clone size, as once, few, many or a class for expanded clones.

clone_size: -; d_call: -; v_call: TRBV19; j_call: TRBJ1-3; cdr3_aa: CASSSATSFSGNTIYF; cdr3_nt: TGTGCCAGTAGTTCCGCTACTTCGTTCTCCGGTAACACCATATATTTT
clone_size: once; d_call: TRBD1; v_call: TRBV10-3; j_call: TRBJ2-2; cdr3_aa: CAIAGTGGSGELFF; cdr3_nt: TGTGCCATCGCTGGGACAGGGGGTTCCGGGGAGCTGTTTTTT
clone_size: -; d_call: -; v_call: TRBV18; j_call: TRBJ1-1; cdr3_aa: CASSPLGLETEAFF; cdr3_nt: TGTGCCAGCTCACCCTTAGGTCTGGAGACTGAAGCTTTCTTT
clone_size: -; d_call: -; v_call: TRBV30; j_call: TRBJ2-2; cdr3_aa: CACGTRTGELFF; cdr3_nt: TGTGCCTGCGGAACTAGAACCGGGGAGCTGTTTTTT
clone_size: -; d_call: -; v_call: TRBV2; j_call: TRBJ2-2; cdr3_aa: CASSVSRIWTGELFF; cdr3_nt: TGTGCCAGCAGTGTCTCGAGGATCTGGACCGGGGAGCTGTTTTTT
clone_size: -; d_call: -; v_call: TRBV27; j_call: TRBJ1-5; cdr3_aa: CASSTESNQPQHF; cdr3_nt: TGTGCCAGCTCAACAGAAAGCAATCAGCCCCAGCATTTT
clone_size: once; d_call: TRBD1; v_call: TRBV25-1; j_call: TRBJ2-2; cdr3_aa: CASRGGLSTGELFF; cdr3_nt: TGTGCCAGTCGAGGGGGCCTCAGCACCGGGGAGCTGTTTTTT
clone_size: once; d_call: -; v_call: TRBV27; j_call: TRBJ1-6; cdr3_aa: CASNRVRNSPLHF; cdr3_nt: TGTGCCAGCAATCGGGTCAGAAATTCACCCCTCCACTTT
clone_size: -; d_call: TRBD1; v_call: TRBV29-1; j_call: TRBJ2-1; cdr3_aa: CSVDFQDRALRYNEQFF; cdr3_nt: TGCAGCGTTGACTTCCAGGACAGGGCCCTCCGCTACAATGAGCAGTTCTTC
clone_size: -; d_call: -; v_call: TRBV7-3; j_call: TRBJ2-5; cdr3_aa: CASSLGGGWEETQYF; cdr3_nt: TGTGCCAGCAGCCTAGGAGGAGGGTGGGAGGAGACCCAGTACTTC
clone_size: -; d_call: TRBD2; v_call: TRBV19; j_call: TRBJ2-1; cdr3_aa: CASNYQTSGDNEQFF; cdr3_nt: TGTGCCAGTAATTATCAGACTAGCGGGGACAATGAGCAGTTCTTC
clone_size: -; d_call: TRBD2; v_call: TRBV7-9; j_call: TRBJ2-7; cdr3_aa: CASSLVPSGSYEQYF; cdr3_nt: TGTGCCAGCAGCTTAGTTCCTAGCGGGAGCTACGAGCAGTACTTC
clone_size: -; d_call: -; v_call: TRBV6-5; j_call: TRBJ2-2; cdr3_aa: CASRTVFHTTGELFF; cdr3_nt: TGTGCCAGCAGGACTGTTTTTCATACGACCGGGGAGCTGTTTTTT
clone_size: few; d_call: -; v_call: TRBV20-1; j_call: TRBJ1-1; cdr3_aa: CSARDRTEAFF; cdr3_nt: TGCAGTGCTAGAGATCGCACTGAAGCTTTCTTT
clone_size: -; d_call: TRBD2; v_call: TRBV2; j_call: TRBJ2-5; cdr3_aa: CASSERSGGSETQYF; cdr3_nt: TGTGCCAGCAGTGAAAGGTCGGGGGGGTCAGAGACCCAGTACTTC
clone_size: -; d_call: -; v_call: TRBV4-2; j_call: TRBJ1-2; cdr3_aa: CASKGVLSYTF; cdr3_nt: TGTGCCAGCAAAGGGGTTCTCAGCTACACCTTC
clone_size: -; d_call: -; v_call: TRBV30; j_call: TRBJ2-7; cdr3_aa: CAWSVRQSYEQYF; cdr3_nt: TGTGCCTGGAGTGTAAGACAGTCCTACGAGCAGTACTTC
clone_size: -; d_call: TRBD1; v_call: TRBV28; j_call: TRBJ1-1; cdr3_aa: CASSELTGDTEAFF; cdr3_nt: TGTGCCAGCAGTGAGTTAACAGGGGACACTGAAGCTTTCTTT
clone_size: -; d_call: TRBD1; v_call: TRBV13; j_call: TRBJ2-5; cdr3_aa: CASSHWTGEETQYF; cdr3_nt: TGTGCCAGCAGCCATTGGACAGGGGAAGAGACCCAGTACTTC
clone_size: -; d_call: -; v_call: TRBV25-1; j_call: TRBJ2-3; cdr3_aa: CASSATTDTQYF; cdr3_nt: TGTGCCAGCAGTGCGACTACCGATACGCAGTATTTT
clone_size: -; d_call: -; v_call: TRBV11-3; j_call: TRBJ2-2; cdr3_aa: CASSLPTRESGELFF; cdr3_nt: TGTGCCAGCAGCCTCCCCACCCGAGAGTCCGGGGAGCTGTTTTTT
clone_size: -; d_call: TRBD1; v_call: TRBV6-5; j_call: TRBJ2-7; cdr3_aa: CASSSRQGRSYEQYF; cdr3_nt: TGTGCCAGCAGTTCGCGACAGGGCCGTTCCTACGAGCAGTACTTC
clone_size: -; d_call: TRBD1; v_call: TRBV5-1; j_call: TRBJ2-7; cdr3_aa: CASSLGTGGYEQYF; cdr3_nt: TGCGCCAGCAGCCTCGGGACAGGGGGCTACGAGCAGTACTTC
clone_size: -; d_call: TRBD1; v_call: TRBV27; j_call: TRBJ1-5; cdr3_aa: CASSLLGQGRNSNQPQHF; cdr3_nt: TGTGCCAGCAGTCTACTGGGACAGGGGAGGAATAGCAATCAGCCCCAGCATTTT
clone_size: -; d_call: -; v_call: TRBV28; j_call: TRBJ2-2; cdr3_aa: CASSSVTGELFF; cdr3_nt: TGTGCCAGCAGTTCCGTCACCGGGGAGCTGTTTTTT
clone_size: -; d_call: -; v_call: TRBV27; j_call: TRBJ1-2; cdr3_aa: CASSQIQGTNYGYTF; cdr3_nt: TGTGCCAGCAGTCAAATCCAGGGAACTAACTATGGCTACACCTTC
clone_size: -; d_call: TRBD1; v_call: TRBV24-1; j_call: TRBJ1-2; cdr3_aa: CATSDPTGNYGYTF; cdr3_nt: TGTGCCACCAGTGACCCGACAGGGAACTATGGCTACACCTTC
clone_size: -; d_call: -; v_call: TRBV3-1/TRBV3-2; j_call: TRBJ2-2; cdr3_aa: CASSQDLRPRAPGELFF; cdr3_nt: TGTGCCAGCAGCCAAGATTTAAGGCCCAGGGCCCCCGGGGAGCTGTTTTTT
clone_size: -; d_call: TRBD1; v_call: TRBV7-2; j_call: TRBJ2-6; cdr3_aa: CASRRQGTGANVLTF; cdr3_nt: TGTGCCAGCAGGCGACAGGGGACTGGGGCCAACGTCCTGACTTTC
clone_size: -; d_call: -; v_call: TRBV7-9; j_call: TRBJ1-1; cdr3_aa: CASSLEYVSESNEAFF; cdr3_nt: TGTGCCAGCAGCTTAGAGTACGTAAGTGAGTCCAATGAAGCTTTCTTT
clone_size: few; d_call: -; v_call: TRBV6-2/TRBV6-3; j_call: TRBJ2-1; cdr3_aa: CASSYEAGLKAYNEQFF; cdr3_nt: TGTGCCAGCAGTTACGAGGCGGGGCTGAAGGCCTACAATGAGCAGTTCTTC
clone_size: -; d_call: TRBD2; v_call: TRBV24-1; j_call: TRBJ2-2; cdr3_aa: CATSDTGLAANTGELFF; cdr3_nt: TGTGCCACCAGTGATACGGGACTAGCGGCGAACACCGGGGAGCTGTTTTTT
clone_size: -; d_call: -; v_call: TRBV4-2; j_call: TRBJ1-4; cdr3_aa: CASSQDRLTYEKLFF; cdr3_nt: TGTGCCAGCAGCCAAGACCGACTTACCTATGAAAAACTGTTTTTT
clone_size: -; d_call: TRBD1; v_call: TRBV5-4; j_call: TRBJ2-7; cdr3_aa: CASQTGTGLYEQYF; cdr3_nt: TGTGCCAGCCAAACCGGGACAGGTCTGTACGAGCAGTACTTC
clone_size: -; d_call: -; v_call: TRBV6-5; j_call: TRBJ2-5; cdr3_aa: CASSYLTSKGQETQYF; cdr3_nt: TGTGCCAGCAGTTACCTGACTAGTAAGGGCCAAGAGACCCAGTACTTC
clone_size: -; d_call: TRBD2; v_call: TRBV18; j_call: TRBJ2-7; cdr3_aa: CASSSLVTSGPTYEQYF; cdr3_nt: TGTGCCAGCTCCTCCCTTGTTACTAGCGGGCCAACCTACGAGCAGTACTTC
clone_size: -; d_call: TRBD2; v_call: TRBV5-1; j_call: TRBJ2-3; cdr3_aa: CASSGGTTADTQYF; cdr3_nt: TGCGCCAGCAGTGGCGGGACTACCGCCGATACGCAGTATTTT
clone_size: -; d_call: TRBD1; v_call: TRBV28; j_call: TRBJ1-5; cdr3_aa: CASSSLDRDGQPQHF; cdr3_nt: TGTGCCAGCAGTTCCCTGGACAGGGACGGGCAGCCCCAGCATTTT
clone_size: once; d_call: -; v_call: TRBV4-1; j_call: TRBJ1-1; cdr3_aa: CASSSPRPGIAEAFF; cdr3_nt: TGCGCCAGCAGCTCCCCCCGGCCAGGGATCGCTGAAGCTTTCTTT
clone_size: -; d_call: TRBD2; v_call: TRBV18; j_call: TRBJ2-7; cdr3_aa: CASSPLLAGATYEQYF; cdr3_nt: TGTGCCAGCTCACCTCTCCTAGCGGGGGCCACCTACGAGCAGTACTTC
clone_size: -; d_call: -; v_call: TRBV19; j_call: TRBJ2-3; cdr3_aa: CASSIGQITDTQYF; cdr3_nt: TGTGCCAGTAGTATAGGACAGATCACAGATACGCAGTATTTT
clone_size: -; d_call: TRBD1; v_call: TRBV24-1; j_call: TRBJ1-2; cdr3_aa: CATSGPDRGTDYGYTF; cdr3_nt: TGTGCCACCAGTGGACCCGACAGGGGAACGGACTATGGCTACACCTTC
clone_size: once; d_call: TRBD1; v_call: TRBV7-9; j_call: TRBJ1-2; cdr3_aa: CASSLGFTRGQGDYGYTF; cdr3_nt: TGTGCCAGCAGCTTAGGCTTTACGAGGGGGCAAGGGGACTATGGCTACACCTTC
clone_size: once; d_call: -; v_call: TRBV24-1; j_call: TRBJ2-1; cdr3_aa: CATSDISPEGPYNEQFF; cdr3_nt: TGTGCCACCAGTGACATCAGTCCAGAGGGCCCCTACAATGAGCAGTTCTTC
clone_size: -; d_call: -; v_call: TRBV28; j_call: TRBJ1-5; cdr3_aa: CASSELYQPQHF; cdr3_nt: TGTGCCAGCAGTGAACTCTATCAGCCCCAGCATTTT
clone_size: -; d_call: -; v_call: TRBV6-5; j_call: TRBJ1-1; cdr3_aa: CASSYLGGVVNTEAFF; cdr3_nt: TGTGCCAGCAGTTACCTGGGAGGGGTGGTGAACACTGAAGCTTTCTTT
clone_size: -; d_call: TRBD2; v_call: TRBV29-1; j_call: TRBJ2-7; cdr3_aa: CSATSGTYEQYF; cdr3_nt: TGCAGCGCCACTAGCGGTACCTACGAGCAGTACTTC
clone_size: -; d_call: -; v_call: TRBV11-2; j_call: TRBJ1-2; cdr3_aa: CASSLEGADGYTF; cdr3_nt: TGTGCCAGCAGCTTAGAGGGGGCTGATGGCTACACCTTC
clone_size: -; d_call: -; v_call: TRBV27; j_call: TRBJ1-5; cdr3_aa: CASSFINQPQHF; cdr3_nt: TGTGCCAGCAGTTTCATTAATCAGCCCCAGCATTTT
clone_size: -; d_call: TRBD1; v_call: TRBV7-6; j_call: TRBJ2-7; cdr3_aa: CASSYEQGDEQYF; cdr3_nt: TGTGCCAGCAGCTACGAACAGGGGGACGAGCAGTACTTC
clone_size: -; d_call: TRBD2; v_call: TRBV2; j_call: TRBJ2-5; cdr3_aa: CASSGGFGRQETQYF; cdr3_nt: TGTGCCAGCAGCGGCGGATTCGGGAGGCAAGAGACCCAGTACTTC
clone_size: -; d_call: -; v_call: TRBV5-1; j_call: TRBJ2-1; cdr3_aa: CASEWSPSGNEQFF; cdr3_nt: TGCGCCAGCGAGTGGAGCCCCTCCGGCAATGAGCAGTTCTTC
clone_size: -; d_call: TRBD1; v_call: TRBV19; j_call: TRBJ1-2; cdr3_aa: CASSTLTGRLDGYTF; cdr3_nt: TGTGCCAGTAGTACCCTGACAGGGCGTCTCGATGGCTACACCTTC
clone_size: -; d_call: -; v_call: TRBV7-9; j_call: TRBJ2-7; cdr3_aa: CATSGGSDGFYEQYF; cdr3_nt: TGTGCTACAAGCGGAGGGTCCGACGGATTCTACGAGCAGTACTTC
clone_size: once; d_call: TRBD1; v_call: TRBV6-1; j_call: TRBJ2-3; cdr3_aa: CASSEGQGLADTQYF; cdr3_nt: TGTGCCAGCAGTGAAGGACAGGGGCTCGCAGATACGCAGTATTTT
clone_size: -; d_call: -; v_call: TRBV7-2; j_call: TRBJ2-1; cdr3_aa: CASSLSSSYNEQFF; cdr3_nt: TGTGCCAGCAGCTTGTCCAGCTCCTACAATGAGCAGTTCTTC
clone_size: -; d_call: -; v_call: TRBV9; j_call: TRBJ2-7; cdr3_aa: CASSVEGVGLYEQYF; cdr3_nt: TGTGCCAGCAGCGTAGAAGGGGTCGGCTTATACGAGCAGTACTTC
clone_size: once; d_call: -; v_call: TRBV28; j_call: TRBJ2-3; cdr3_aa: CASSPILPGALNTDTQYF; cdr3_nt: TGTGCCAGCAGCCCAATCCTGCCGGGAGCCCTGAACACAGATACGCAGTATTTT
clone_size: -; d_call: TRBD2; v_call: TRBV27; j_call: TRBJ2-1; cdr3_aa: CASSYRGDPNNEQFF; cdr3_nt: TGTGCCAGCAGCTACCGGGGGGACCCAAACAATGAGCAGTTCTTC
clone_size: -; d_call: -; v_call: TRBV6-5; j_call: TRBJ1-1; cdr3_aa: CASSYSTERTEAFF; cdr3_nt: TGTGCCAGCAGTTACTCTACGGAGAGAACTGAAGCTTTCTTT